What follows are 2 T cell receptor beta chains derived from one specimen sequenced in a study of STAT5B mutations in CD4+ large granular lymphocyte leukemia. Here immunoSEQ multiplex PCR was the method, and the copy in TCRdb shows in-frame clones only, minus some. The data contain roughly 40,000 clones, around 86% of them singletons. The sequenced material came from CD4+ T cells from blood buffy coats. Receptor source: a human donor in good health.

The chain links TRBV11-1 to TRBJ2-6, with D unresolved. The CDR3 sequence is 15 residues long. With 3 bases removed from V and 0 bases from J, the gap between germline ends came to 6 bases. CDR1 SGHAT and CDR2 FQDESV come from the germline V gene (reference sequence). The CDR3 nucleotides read TGTGCCAGCAGCTTGGCAGACTCTGGGGCCAACGTCCTGACTTTC. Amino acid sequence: CASSLADSGANVLTF.

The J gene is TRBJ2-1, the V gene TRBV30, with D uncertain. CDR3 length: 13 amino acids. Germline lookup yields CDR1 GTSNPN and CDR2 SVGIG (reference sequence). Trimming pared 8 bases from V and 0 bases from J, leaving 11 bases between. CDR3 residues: CAGQLSSYNEQFF. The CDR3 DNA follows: TGTGCCGGTCAGTTGAGCTCCTACAATGAGCAGTTCTTC.